One sample yielded the 5 T cell receptor beta chains listed below, sequenced in a study of T cells in localized non-small cell lung cancer. TCRdb's copy holds only in-frame clones and misses some; the assay was immunoSEQ multiplex PCR. The sample has about 24,000 clones, around 89% seen once. This specimen was PBMCs, taken before any cancer treatment. These receptors all stem from a man between 40 and 70 years old with stage II lung adenocarcinoma.

V and J are TRBV4-2 and TRBJ2-7; 7 nucleotides match TRBD1. Germline lookup yields CDR1 LGHNA and CDR2 YNFKEQ. CDR3 length equals 15 residues. With V trimmed by 4 bases and J by 5 bases, 11 bases remained unmatched. The DNA for the CDR3 is TGTGCCAGCAGCCTAGGGACAGTGGCTCTCAACGAGCAGTACTTC. Protein product: CASSLGTVALNEQYF.

The V and J genes are TRBV12-5 and TRBJ2-5; TRBD2 aligns across 11 bases. Germline values: CDR1 LGHNT, CDR2 FRNRAP. This CDR3 is 15 amino acids long. Trimming took 5 bases from V and 3 from J; bases not matched to a gene: 5. As DNA, the CDR3 is TGTGCTAGTGGTCGGACTAGCGGGTACGAAGAGACCCAGTACTTC. Protein sequence: CASGRTSGYEETQYF.

This chain links TRBV11-2 with TRBJ2-3; TRBD2 matches 7 bases. Trimming at V came to 3 bases and at J to 1 base, leaving 16 bases not matched to a gene. The CDR3 consists of 19 residues. The germline CDR1 and CDR2 sequences are SGHAT and FQNNGV. CDR3 coding DNA: TGTGCCAGCAGCTTTAAACGACTAGCAGTGAGTCAGGGCACAGATACGCAGTATTTT. Translation: CASSFKRLAVSQGTDTQYF. The variable domain in full, completed from reference TRBV11-2 and TRBJ2-3, reads EAGVAQSPRYKIIEKRQSVAFWCNPISGHATLYWYQQILGQGPKLLIQFQNNGVVDDSQLPKDRFSAERLKGVDSTLKIQPAKLEDSAVYLCASSFKRLAVSQGTDTQYFGPGTRLTVL.

This chain uses TRBV28 with TRBJ1-4; TRBD1 matches at 9 bases. CDR3 length: 17 residues. Looked up from germline, CDR1 is MDHEN and CDR2 is SYDVKM. J was trimmed by 8 bases and V by 4 bases; bases with no gene match: 14. CDR3 DNA: TGTGCCAGCAGTTACACGGTTGGGACAGGGATTGGCGAAAAACTGTTTTTT. This translates into CASSYTVGTGIGEKLFF. Full variable domain (remainder filled in from reference TRBV28 and TRBJ1-4): DVKVTQSSRYLVKRTGEKVFLECVQDMDHENMFWYRQDPGLGLRLIYFSYDVKMKEKGDIPEGYSVSREKKERFSLILESASTNQTSMYLCASSYTVGTGIGEKLFFGSGTQLSVL.

The chain carries TRBV7-7 and TRBJ2-3; D is ambiguous. Germline CDR1 reads SSHAT; CDR2 reads FNYEAQ (reference sequence). There are 15 residues in the CDR3. DNA of the CDR3: TGTGCTGGCAGCTTAGTTGGTGCGTCGACAGATACGCAGTATTTT. This codes for CAGSLVGASTDTQYF.